This T cell receptor beta chain stems from a study of PD-1 blockade in classical Hodgkin lymphoma (dated by TCRdb to 2020 to 2022). Some background on the complete study: Nivolumab dosing was 3 mg/kg intravenously every 2 weeks, continuing until either disease progression or unacceptable toxicity. The study used TCR beta sequencing and CyTOF to define a peripheral blood immune signature of response to PD-1 blockade in classical Hodgkin lymphoma.

The germline V gene yields SGHRS for CDR1 and YFSETQ for CDR2. Counted from cysteine to phenylalanine, this CDR3 has 14 amino acids. Of the read, only the CDR3 DNA is kept; its 42 bases are in frame from base 1. V is reduced by 2 bases and J by 5 bases, leaving a spacing of 11 bases between them. Beyond this particular receptor, the publication reports: Trial patients with a complete response had baseline diversity similar to that of newly diagnosed patients, while partial responders and progressors had significantly lower diversity. Diversity was lower in patients who began nivolumab less than 1 year after ASCT, so these patients were left out of later analyses to avoid confounding by immune reconstitution. A significant rise by C4D1 was seen in CD4+ but not CD8+ TCR diversity (p=0.0027 vs p=0.16), with the rise being most apparent in complete responders (p=0.02). Baseline TCR diversity was reported as lower in newly diagnosed patients than in healthy donors, and lower still in relapsed/refractory patients. The study was limited to a single clinical trial cohort, and causes of repertoire differences, possibly disease activity or prior therapy, remained undefined.

To note about this clone: Its antigen specificity is not known. Base qualities are not provided; no much larger clone lies one nucleotide away.

The Qiagen DNeasy kit was used to extract genomic DNA from unsorted PBMCs and from the negatively selected CD4+ and CD8+ fractions. Using primers that anneal to V and J segments, immunoSEQ multiplex PCR amplified the TCR beta CDR3 regions. Amplification bias was minimized using a synthetic immune receptor repertoire, and residual bias was removed computationally after sequencing. In the paper's pipeline: Custom Python scripts were used to quantify repertoire diversity as the Shannon entropy index. Unsorted, CD4+ and CD8+ repertoires were analyzed separately, except in combined analyses where CD4+ and CD8+ sequences were merged in silico. A clone was considered expanded if an increase in frequency of at least 2-fold after treatment relative to C1D1 was found, and a pseudocount of 0.5 was applied to clones undetected at baseline. Clones with 0 or 1 copy at C1D1 were classified as singleton clones, and clones with 2 or more copies were classified as non-singleton clones. Clones expanded in unsorted samples were annotated as CD4+, CD8+ or unknown by matching protein sequences in sorted samples from the same patient. Diversity changes from C1D1 to C4D1 were tested in paired samples using Wilcoxon tests. Imported from immuneACCESS, the table was reduced by TCRdb to in-frame sequences with V and J called. These copies leave out some clones; in studies compared against another copy, an unresolved V gene accounts for under half, and the cause of the remainder is not known. The V and J calls and clone size were taken over from that table, and D and trimming were inferred from the DNA. Across this sample there are tens of thousands of clones, with around 90% seen only once. Clones ranked in the top ten supply over 7.5% of the sample.

According to the study, the label for this sample's time point signals: cycle 4 day 1 (C4D1), after around six weeks of nivolumab. Relapse after autologous stem cell transplantation had occurred in all trial patients, and cohorts A, B and C were distinguished by prior brentuximab vedotin exposure. A total of approximately 51 patients with relapsed/refractory classical Hodgkin lymphoma made up the trial cohort, and each patient's best overall response was complete response, partial response or progressive disease. In the multi-cohort phase II CheckMate 205 trial, trial patients received single-agent nivolumab. An independent review committee assessed best overall response by applying the 2007 International Working Group response criteria. Trial PBMCs were obtained immediately prior to nivolumab initiation (C1D1) and on therapy at cycle 2 day 1 and cycle 4 day 1. Peripheral blood was collected in 8 mL Vacutainer Cell Preparation Tubes, from which PBMCs were isolated by centrifugation and then cryopreserved.

The sequence derives from a human donor with classical Hodgkin lymphoma. The sequence is built from TRBV5-1 and TRBJ1-5; 6 matching bases give a weak D call of TRBD1. The sequencing used peripheral blood mononuclear cells (PBMCs), collected before the fourth cycle of nivolumab. For the CDR3, the sequence is CASSFADRDQPQHF. The nucleotides are TGCGCCAGCAGCTTCGCGGACAGAGATCAGCCCCAGCATTTT.